This T cell receptor (beta chain) was sequenced for a study of T cell repertoires in cytomegalovirus infection. TCRdb re-called the reads through MiXCR, storing one row per CDR3 protein. This table has 570,000 or so distinct CDR3 sequences, 40% appearing once. In the case of this clonotype: The antigen remains unidentified.

CDR3 length: 12 amino acids. The V gene lost 6 bases and the J gene lost 10 bases, with 15 bases spanning the gap. The clonotype originates from a human donor in good health (CMV status not recorded). Some clones in this sample may be carry-over from other donors' samples. The chain links TRBV12-3 or TRBV12-4 to TRBJ1-2; D not certain. The specimen was cultured PBMCs, collected from culture after CMV antigen stimulation. The CDR3 nucleotides read TGTGCCAGCAGCTCGAGGCGACGGCTCTACACCTTC. This sequence encodes CASSSRRRLYTF.